This TCR beta chain was recorded in a study of cytomegalovirus exposure and HLA in healthy donors. Study-wide points: Among immune exposure information, only CMV serostatus was available. Specific recognition of CMV antigens was confirmed in vitro for a few chains (all CMV-associated). Presence/absence analyses supposed approximately even sequencing depth among donors.

Though probably carrying unrecorded immune exposures, donors were nominally healthy at sampling. The PCR was carried out with 60 Vbeta primers and 13 Jbeta primers. TCRdb's copy holds only in-frame clones and misses some; the assay was immunoSEQ multiplex PCR. Of about 120,000 clones in the sample, around 74% were seen once. On this clone: Its antigen remains unidentified.

Germline loops: CDR1 MGHRA, CDR2 YSYEKL. Trimming cost V 0 bases and J 0 bases; bases outside gene matches: 6. The CDR3 has 18 residues. The sequenced material came from PBMCs. This receptor was identified in a man between 60 and 70 years old in good health and CMV-seropositive. The rearrangement joins TRBV4-1 to TRBJ1-3, with TRBD1 matching over 9 bases. As DNA, the CDR3 is TGCGCCAGCAGCCAAGAAGGGACAGGGATACGCTCTGGAAACACCATATATTTT. The encoded protein is CASSQEGTGIRSGNTIYF.